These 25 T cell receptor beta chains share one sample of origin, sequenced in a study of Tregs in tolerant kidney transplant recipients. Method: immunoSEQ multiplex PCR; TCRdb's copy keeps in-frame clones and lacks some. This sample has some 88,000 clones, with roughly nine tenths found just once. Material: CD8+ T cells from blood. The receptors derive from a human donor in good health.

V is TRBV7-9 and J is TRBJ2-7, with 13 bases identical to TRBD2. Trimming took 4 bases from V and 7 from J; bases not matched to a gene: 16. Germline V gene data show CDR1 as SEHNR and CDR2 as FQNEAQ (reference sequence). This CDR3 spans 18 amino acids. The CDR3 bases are TGTGCCAGCAGCTACGGAGGACTAGCGGGGGCCGGCCAGTGGGAGCAGTACTTC. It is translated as CASSYGGLAGAGQWEQYF.

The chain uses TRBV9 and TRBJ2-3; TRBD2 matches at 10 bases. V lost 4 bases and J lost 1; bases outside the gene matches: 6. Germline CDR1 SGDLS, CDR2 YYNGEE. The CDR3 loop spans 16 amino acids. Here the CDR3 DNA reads TGTGCCAGCAGCATTCGGACTAGCGGCGGCACAGATACGCAGTATTTT. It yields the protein CASSIRTSGGTDTQYF. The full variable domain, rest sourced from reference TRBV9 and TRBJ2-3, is DSGVTQTPKHLITATGQRVTLRCSPRSGDLSVYWYQQSLDQGLQFLIQYYNGEERAKGNILERFSAQQFPDLHSELNLSSLELGDSALYFCASSIRTSGGTDTQYFGPGTRLTVL.

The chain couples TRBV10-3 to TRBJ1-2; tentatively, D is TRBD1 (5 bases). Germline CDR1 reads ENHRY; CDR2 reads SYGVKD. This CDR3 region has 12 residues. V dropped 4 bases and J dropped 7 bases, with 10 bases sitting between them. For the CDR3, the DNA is TGTGCCATCAGTGTCTCGGGGGGTGGCTACACCTTC. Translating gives CAISVSGGGYTF.

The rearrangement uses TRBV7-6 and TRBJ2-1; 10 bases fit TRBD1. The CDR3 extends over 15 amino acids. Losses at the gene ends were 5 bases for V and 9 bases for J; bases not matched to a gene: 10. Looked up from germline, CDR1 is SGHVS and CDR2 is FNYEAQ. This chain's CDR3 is CASSLGTGAQGEQFF. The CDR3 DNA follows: TGTGCCAGCAGCCTCGGGACAGGGGCTCAGGGTGAGCAGTTCTTC. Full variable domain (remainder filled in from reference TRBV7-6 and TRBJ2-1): GAGVSQSPRYKVTKRGQDVALRCDPISGHVSLYWYRQALGQGPEFLTYFNYEAQQDKSGLPNDRFSAERPEGSISTLTIQRTEQRDSAMYRCASSLGTGAQGEQFFGPGTRLTVL.

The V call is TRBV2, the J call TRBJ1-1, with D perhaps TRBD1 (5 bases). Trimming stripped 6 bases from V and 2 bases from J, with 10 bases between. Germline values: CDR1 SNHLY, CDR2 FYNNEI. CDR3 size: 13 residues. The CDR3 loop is CASRMTENTEAFF. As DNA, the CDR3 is TGTGCCAGCAGGATGACAGAAAACACTGAAGCTTTCTTT.

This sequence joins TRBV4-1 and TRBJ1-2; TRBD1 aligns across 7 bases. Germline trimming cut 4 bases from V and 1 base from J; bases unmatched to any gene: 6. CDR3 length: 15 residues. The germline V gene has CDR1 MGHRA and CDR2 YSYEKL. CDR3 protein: CASSPSTGINYGYTF. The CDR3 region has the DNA TGCGCCAGCAGCCCATCGACAGGGATTAACTATGGCTACACCTTC.

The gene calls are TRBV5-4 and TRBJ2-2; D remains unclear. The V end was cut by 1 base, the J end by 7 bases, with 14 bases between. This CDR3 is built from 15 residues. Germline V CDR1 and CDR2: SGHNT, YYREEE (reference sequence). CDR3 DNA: TGTGCCAGCAGCTTGATGGTTGACTTGGACGGGGAGCTGTTTTTT. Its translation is CASSLMVDLDGELFF.

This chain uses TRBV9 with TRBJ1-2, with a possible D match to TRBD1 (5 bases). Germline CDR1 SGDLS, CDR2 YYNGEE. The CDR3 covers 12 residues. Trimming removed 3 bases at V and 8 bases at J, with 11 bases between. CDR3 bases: TGTGCCAGCAGCGGCCAGGGTCGCGGCTACACCTTC. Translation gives CASSGQGRGYTF.

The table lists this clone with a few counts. CDR3 loop: CAWGTENTGELFF. As DNA, the CDR3 is TGTGCCTGGGGGACGGAGAACACCGGGGAGCTGTTTTTT. The V call is TRBV30, the J call TRBJ2-2; D might be TRBD1 or TRBD2, each matching 5 bases. The CDR3 is 13 amino acids. Deletions cut 5 bases from V and 1 base from J, with 8 bases between. The V gene's germline CDR1 is GTSNPN and CDR2 SVGIG (reference sequence).

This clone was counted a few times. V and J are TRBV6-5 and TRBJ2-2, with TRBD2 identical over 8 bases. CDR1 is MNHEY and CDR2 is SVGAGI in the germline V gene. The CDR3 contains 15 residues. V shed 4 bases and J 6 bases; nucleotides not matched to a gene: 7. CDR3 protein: CASSLTGGGAGELFF. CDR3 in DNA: TGTGCCAGCAGTTTAACGGGAGGGGGTGCCGGGGAGCTGTTTTTT.

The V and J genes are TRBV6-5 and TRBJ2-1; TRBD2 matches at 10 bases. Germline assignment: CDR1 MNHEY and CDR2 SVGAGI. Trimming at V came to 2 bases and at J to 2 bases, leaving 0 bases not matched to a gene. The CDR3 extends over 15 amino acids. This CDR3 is CASSYTSGTYNEQFF. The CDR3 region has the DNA TGTGCCAGCAGTTACACTAGCGGGACCTACAATGAGCAGTTCTTC.

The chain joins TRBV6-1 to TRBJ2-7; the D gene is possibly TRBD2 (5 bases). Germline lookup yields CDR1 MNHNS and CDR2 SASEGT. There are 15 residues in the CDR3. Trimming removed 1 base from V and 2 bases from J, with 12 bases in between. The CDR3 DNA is TGTGCCAGCAGTGAAGGAGACGGACTCACCTACGAGCAGTACTTC. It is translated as CASSEGDGLTYEQYF.

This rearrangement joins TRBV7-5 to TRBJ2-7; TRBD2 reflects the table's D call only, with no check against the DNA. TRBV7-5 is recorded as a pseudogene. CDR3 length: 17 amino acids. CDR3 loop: CVRSTRPTSGREDEQYF. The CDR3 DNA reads TGTGTCAGAAGCACGCGACCCACTAGCGGGAGGGAGGACGAGCAGTACTTC.

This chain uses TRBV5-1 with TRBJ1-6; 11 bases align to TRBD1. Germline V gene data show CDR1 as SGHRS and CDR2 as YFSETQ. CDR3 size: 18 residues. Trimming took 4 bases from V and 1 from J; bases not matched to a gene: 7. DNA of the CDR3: TGCGCCAGCAGCGGCGGACAGGGGGCTGGGTCCTATAATTCACCCCTCCACTTT. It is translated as CASSGGQGAGSYNSPLHF.

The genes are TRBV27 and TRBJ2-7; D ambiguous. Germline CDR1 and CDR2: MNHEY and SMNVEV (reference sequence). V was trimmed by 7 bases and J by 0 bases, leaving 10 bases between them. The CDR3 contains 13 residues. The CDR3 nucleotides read TGTGCCAGCACCTCACCAGGCTCCTACGAGCAGTACTTC. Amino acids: CASTSPGSYEQYF.

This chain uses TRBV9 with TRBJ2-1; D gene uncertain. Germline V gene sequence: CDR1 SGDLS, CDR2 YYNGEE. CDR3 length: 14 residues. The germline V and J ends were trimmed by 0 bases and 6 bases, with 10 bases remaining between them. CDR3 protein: CASSVGGLTNEQFF. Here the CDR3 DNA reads TGTGCCAGCAGCGTAGGTGGGCTGACCAATGAGCAGTTCTTC.

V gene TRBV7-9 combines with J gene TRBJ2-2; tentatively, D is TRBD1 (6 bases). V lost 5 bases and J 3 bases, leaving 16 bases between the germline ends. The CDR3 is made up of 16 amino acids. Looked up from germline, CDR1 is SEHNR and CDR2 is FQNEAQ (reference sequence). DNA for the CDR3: TGTGCCAGCAGCCCCCCCACAGGGAAGGACACCGGGGAGCTGTTTTTT. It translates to CASSPPTGKDTGELFF.

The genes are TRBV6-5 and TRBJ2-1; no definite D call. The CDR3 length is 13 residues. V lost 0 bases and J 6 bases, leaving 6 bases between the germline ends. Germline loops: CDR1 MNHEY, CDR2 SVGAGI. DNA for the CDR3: TGTGCCAGCAGTTACTCGGGCCTCAATGAGCAGTTCTTC. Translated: CASSYSGLNEQFF.

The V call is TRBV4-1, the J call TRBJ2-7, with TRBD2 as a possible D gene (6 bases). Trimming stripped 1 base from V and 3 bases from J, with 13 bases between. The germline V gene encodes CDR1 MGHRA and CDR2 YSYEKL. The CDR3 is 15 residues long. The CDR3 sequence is CASSQGVGEDYEQYF. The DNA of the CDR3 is TGCGCCAGCAGCCAAGGGGTAGGGGAGGACTACGAGCAGTACTTC.

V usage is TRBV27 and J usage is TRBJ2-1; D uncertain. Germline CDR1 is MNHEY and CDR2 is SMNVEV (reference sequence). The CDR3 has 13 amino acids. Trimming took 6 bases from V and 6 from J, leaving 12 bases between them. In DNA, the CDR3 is TGTGCCAGCAGGGGGATCCTCCTCAATGAGCAGTTCTTC. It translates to CASRGILLNEQFF.

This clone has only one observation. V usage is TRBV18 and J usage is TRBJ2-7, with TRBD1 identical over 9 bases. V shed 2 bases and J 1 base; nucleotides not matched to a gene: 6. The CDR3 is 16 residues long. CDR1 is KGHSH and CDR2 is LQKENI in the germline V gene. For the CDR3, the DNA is TGTGCCAGCTCACCAGAACCCGGGACAGGGTCCTACGAGCAGTACTTC. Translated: CASSPEPGTGSYEQYF.

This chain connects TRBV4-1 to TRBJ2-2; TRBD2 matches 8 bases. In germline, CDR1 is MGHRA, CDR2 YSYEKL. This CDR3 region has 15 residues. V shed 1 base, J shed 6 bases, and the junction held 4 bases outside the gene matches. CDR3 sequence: CASSQGLASSGELFF. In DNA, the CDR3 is TGCGCCAGCAGCCAAGGACTAGCGTCGTCCGGGGAGCTGTTTTTT.

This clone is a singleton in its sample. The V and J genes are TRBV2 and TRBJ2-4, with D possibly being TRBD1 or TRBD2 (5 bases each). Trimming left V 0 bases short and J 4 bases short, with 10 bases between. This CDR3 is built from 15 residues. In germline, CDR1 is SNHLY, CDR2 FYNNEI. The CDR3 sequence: CASSEAWGKKNIQYF. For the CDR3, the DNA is TGTGCCAGCAGTGAAGCCTGGGGGAAAAAAAACATTCAGTACTTC.

CDR3 DNA: TGTGCTAGTGGTTTAACGGGACAGGGAGGGAACACTGAAGCTTTCTTT. Its translation is CASGLTGQGGNTEAFF. The chain employs TRBV12-5 and TRBJ1-1; 9 bases are shared with TRBD1. The CDR3 length is 16 residues. Trimming cost V 3 bases and J 1 base; bases outside gene matches: 6. Germline values: CDR1 LGHNT, CDR2 FRNRAP.

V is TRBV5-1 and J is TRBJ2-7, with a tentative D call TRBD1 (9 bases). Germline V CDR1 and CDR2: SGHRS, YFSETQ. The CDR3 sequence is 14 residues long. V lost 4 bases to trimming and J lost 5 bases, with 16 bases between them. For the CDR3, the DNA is TGCGCCAGCAGCCCGGGGGGGACAGGGAACGAGCAGTACTTC. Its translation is CASSPGGTGNEQYF.